These 26 T cell receptor beta chains share one sample of origin, sequenced in a study of post-analysis software for immune sequencing data. General study results and limits: There were five or six TRBV segments more frequent in patients than controls, and TRBV5-6, TRBV5-1 and TRBV20-1 were among them.

Unique-molecular-identifier-tagged TCR beta cDNA libraries were used. TCRdb independently ran MiXCR on the PCR reads; one entry per CDR3 protein. In the table there are hundreds of thousands of distinct CDR3 sequences, under 70% of which are singletons. For these receptors, no antigen is known. Sequenced sample: blood. Receptors were obtained from a girl aged 5 to 17 with multiple sclerosis.

The chain combines TRBV29-1 with TRBJ2-1; 11 bases fit TRBD2. Germline V gene sequence: CDR1 SQVTM, CDR2 ANQGSEA. CDR3 length equals 14 residues. The trim removed 4 bases at V and 3 bases at J, leaving 2 bases unmatched. CDR3 in DNA: TGCAGCGTTGTGCTAGCGGGAGGCTACAATGAGCAGTTCTTC. Translation gives CSVVLAGGYNEQFF.

The rearrangement uses TRBV29-1 and TRBJ2-5; a possible D gene is TRBD2 (6 bases). V shed 5 bases and J shed 4 bases, with 14 bases lying between them. The CDR3 contains 13 residues. The V gene's germline CDR1 is SQVTM and CDR2 ANQGSEA. The CDR3, as DNA: TGCAGCGTTCGAACCGGAGGGAGAGAGACCCAGTACTTC. Its protein is CSVRTGGRETQYF.

This clonotype appeared a few times. This chain links TRBV12-3 or TRBV12-4 with TRBJ1-2; a possible D gene is TRBD1 (5 bases). With 7 bases removed from V and 6 bases from J, the gap between germline ends came to 15 bases. The CDR3 has 13 residues. CDR3 sequence (DNA): TGTGCCAGCAAGCCCAGGGCAGGCGATGGCTACACCTTC. Encoded protein: CASKPRAGDGYTF.

The chain couples TRBV7-9 to TRBJ2-7, with TRBD1 matching 11 bases. The CDR3 extends over 15 amino acids. The V gene end was trimmed by 4 bases and the J gene end by 10 bases; junction bases not matched to a gene: 12. Germline V gives CDR1 SEHNR, CDR2 FQNEAQ (reference sequence). The CDR3 bases are TGTGCCAGCAGCTCGTTTCCGGGACAGGGGGTAGCTCAGTACTTC. Protein product: CASSSFPGQGVAQYF.

The chain has TRBV25-1 and TRBJ2-7; the D call may be TRBD1 or TRBD2 (5 bases each). The ends were cut back, 3 bases at V and 3 bases at J, with 12 bases in the middle. Germline assignment: CDR1 MGHDK and CDR2 SYGVNS. The CDR3 loop spans 14 amino acids. CDR3 amino acids: CASSDGQGRYEQYF. CDR3 coding DNA: TGTGCCAGCAGTGATGGCCAGGGACGCTACGAGCAGTACTTC.

The genes are TRBV7-3 and TRBJ1-1, with a weak D call TRBD1 (6 bases). Germline CDR1 and CDR2: SGHTA and FQGTGA. The V and J ends lost 5 bases and 5 bases respectively, with 24 bases between them. The CDR3 is made up of 17 amino acids. The CDR3: CASSPKGWVGAHTEAFF. CDR3 coding DNA: TGTGCCAGCAGCCCTAAAGGATGGGTGGGGGCGCATACTGAAGCTTTCTTT.

This chain links TRBV9 with TRBJ2-5; D perhaps matches TRBD1 (6 bases). The CDR3 length is 15 residues. Germline CDR1 SGDLS, CDR2 YYNGEE. V was pared by 2 bases and J by 5 bases, with 16 bases between. The DNA for the CDR3 is TGTGCCAGCAGCGTGAACAGGGCCCGGGGTGAGACCCAGTACTTC. This sequence encodes CASSVNRARGETQYF.

There are a few counts of this clonotype. The gene calls are TRBV29-1 and TRBJ2-7, with 10 bases that match TRBD2. The germline gives CDR1 SQVTM, CDR2 ANQGSEA. V dropped 4 bases and J dropped 0; count of bases not matched to a gene: 3. The CDR3 runs 14 residues. CDR3 sequence (DNA): TGCAGCGTTGGGACTAGCGGCAACTCCTACGAGCAGTACTTC. Translated: CSVGTSGNSYEQYF.

The chain links TRBV15 to TRBJ2-1; the match to TRBD2 covers 7 bases. V was pared by 0 bases and J by 3 bases, with 11 bases of the junction left unmatched. This CDR3 is built from 18 residues. Germline CDR1 reads LNHNV; CDR2 reads YYDKDF (reference sequence). The DNA for the CDR3 is TGTGCCACCAGCAGAGATAACGGCGGGAGCGTTAGCTACAATGAGCAGTTCTTC. As protein: CATSRDNGGSVSYNEQFF.

This clonotype came up a few times. The chain carries TRBV6-1 and TRBJ2-4; D ambiguous. The DNA matches TRBJ2-7 better at its end, which makes the J call doubtful. The CDR3 is 12 residues long. Germline values: CDR1 MNHNS, CDR2 SASEGT. The CDR3 here is CASSQRTYEQYF. CDR3 nucleotide sequence: TGTGCCAGCAGCCAACGGACGTACGAGCAGTACTTC.

Worth noting for this clonotype: One end of the junction varies from germline; a read error may be responsible. The gene calls are TRBV5-1 and TRBJ2-3, with 9 bases identical to TRBD2. There are 16 residues in the CDR3. The germline gives CDR1 SGHRS, CDR2 YFSETQ. CDR3 amino acids: CASSLGLAGTTNTQYF. The CDR3 region has the DNA TGCGCCAGCAGCTTGGGTCTAGCGGGAACCACAAATACGCAGTATTTT. The full variable domain, its missing parts supplied by reference TRBV5-1 and TRBJ2-3, is KAGVTQTPRYLIKTRGQQVTLSCSPISGHRSVSWYQQTPGQGLQFLFEYFSETQRNKGNFPGRFSGRQFSNSRSEMNVSTLELGDSALYLCASSLGLAGTTNTQYFGPGTRLTVL.

This clonotype was counted between two and nine times. The J gene is TRBJ2-3, the V gene TRBV10-1; the D is unclear. Germline lookup yields CDR1 WNHNN and CDR2 SYGVQD (reference sequence). The CDR3 runs to 15 residues. V dropped 0 bases and J dropped 2 bases, with 9 bases sitting between them. CDR3 DNA sequence: TGCGCCAGCAGTGAGTCCAGGCGATCCACAGATACGCAGTATTTT. As protein: CASSESRRSTDTQYF.

The V and J genes are TRBV5-1 and TRBJ2-7, with D maybe TRBD1 (6 bases). Germline CDR1 reads SGHRS; CDR2 reads YFSETQ. V was cut by 0 bases and J by 6 bases, with 13 bases left in between. The CDR3 totals 14 residues. The CDR3 reads CASSLGTGTGEQYF. The CDR3 DNA reads as TGCGCCAGCAGCTTGGGTACAGGGACCGGCGAGCAGTACTTC.

This clonotype occurred a few times. V usage is TRBV20-1 and J usage is TRBJ1-2; the D gene is possibly TRBD1 (5 bases). CDR1 DFQATT and CDR2 SNEGSKA come from the germline V gene (reference sequence). The CDR3 spans 15 residues. V gave up 3 bases and J gave up 2 bases, with 16 bases separating them. CDR3 amino acids: CSASGSTGSNYGYTF. DNA for the CDR3: TGCAGTGCTAGCGGCAGTACAGGCTCCAACTATGGCTACACCTTC.

This clonotype was counted only a few times. The J gene is TRBJ1-5, the V gene TRBV12-3 or TRBV12-4; the D gene is possibly TRBD1 (5 bases). The CDR3 covers 13 residues. The germline V and J ends were trimmed by 8 bases and 4 bases, with 12 bases remaining between them. CDR3 coding DNA: TGTGCCAGCCGGCAGGGAGCAAATCAGCCCCAGCATTTT. It yields the protein CASRQGANQPQHF.

The CDR3 here is CSVQGRVPEAFF. In DNA form, the CDR3 reads TGCAGCGTTCAGGGGAGGGTCCCTGAAGCTTTCTTT. The genes are TRBV29-1 and TRBJ1-1; D possibly corresponds to TRBD1 (6 bases). Per the germline V gene, CDR1 is SQVTM and CDR2 is ANQGSEA. The CDR3 loop spans 12 amino acids. V lost 5 bases and J 6 bases, leaving 13 bases between the germline ends.

There are many counts of this clonotype. This chain joins TRBV12-3 or TRBV12-4 and TRBJ1-6; D might be TRBD1 (6 bases). This CDR3 is 14 amino acids long. V shed 6 bases and J shed 10 bases, with 16 bases lying between them. CDR3 sequence: CASRTGQLKSPLHF. The CDR3 DNA reads as TGTGCCAGCAGGACGGGACAACTAAAATCACCCCTCCACTTT.

V is TRBV20-1 and J is TRBJ1-2; 10 nucleotides match TRBD1. The CDR3 runs 15 residues. The V and J ends lost 2 bases and 4 bases, in that order; junction bases with no gene match: 7. Looked up from germline, CDR1 is DFQATT and CDR2 is SNEGSKA (reference sequence). The CDR3 here is CSARRGQGSIYGYTF. The DNA of the CDR3 is TGCAGTGCTAGAAGGGGACAGGGGAGTATCTATGGCTACACCTTC.

The chain carries TRBV20-1 and TRBJ2-5; D gene unclear. This CDR3 is 15 amino acids long. Germline V CDR1 and CDR2: DFQATT, SNEGSKA (reference sequence). V lost 0 bases and J lost 1, with 12 bases in between. CDR3 coding DNA: TGCAGTGCTAGAGACTTTACAGACGTCCAAGAGACCCAGTACTTC. It yields the protein CSARDFTDVQETQYF.

The chain combines TRBV6-5 with TRBJ2-6, with D unresolved. This CDR3 has 16 residues. V was trimmed by 7 bases and J by 1 base, leaving 14 bases between them. Germline V gene lookup returns CDR1 MNHEY and CDR2 SVGAGI. This chain's CDR3 is CASKRAFSSGANVLTF. CDR3 sequence (DNA): TGTGCCAGCAAAAGGGCCTTTTCTTCTGGGGCCAACGTCCTGACTTTC.

V is TRBV3-1 and J is TRBJ1-2, with unresolved D. CDR1 LGHDT and CDR2 YNNKEL come from the germline V gene (reference sequence). The length of the CDR3 is 14 residues. V was clipped by 0 bases and J by 0 bases, with 5 bases between them. CDR3 bases: TGTGCCAGCAGCCAAGAGAAAGCTAACTATGGCTACACCTTC. This sequence encodes CASSQEKANYGYTF. Supplemented by reference TRBV3-1 and TRBJ1-2, the full variable domain reads DTAVSQTPKYLVTQMGNDKSIKCEQNLGHDTMYWYKQDSKKFLKIMFSYNNKELIINETVPNRFSPKSPDKAHLNLHINSLELGDSAVYFCASSQEKANYGYTFGSGTRLTVV.

V usage is TRBV2 and J usage is TRBJ2-5, with D tentatively TRBD1 (6 bases). Germline assignment: CDR1 SNHLY and CDR2 FYNNEI. The CDR3 contains 13 residues. Between the trimmed V and J ends, which lost 7 bases and 1 base, there was a span of 10 bases. In nucleotides, the CDR3 is TGTGCCAGCACACAGGACAGCCAAGAGACCCAGTACTTC. Protein product: CASTQDSQETQYF.

This chain joins TRBV20-1 and TRBJ1-2; 7 bases agree with TRBD1. The CDR3 runs 12 residues. With V trimmed by 5 bases and J by 6 bases, 6 bases remained unmatched. In germline, CDR1 is DFQATT, CDR2 SNEGSKA (reference sequence). CDR3 DNA sequence: TGCAGTGCTGGACAGGTGAAGAATGGCTACACCTTC. Translation: CSAGQVKNGYTF.

The V gene is TRBV4-2, the J gene TRBJ2-7, with D unresolved. Germline assignment: CDR1 LGHNA and CDR2 YNFKEQ. V gave up 7 bases and J gave up 6 bases, with 19 bases separating them. The length of the CDR3 is 14 residues. CDR3 protein: CASILGGPPGEQYF. CDR3 bases: TGTGCCAGCATCCTCGGCGGACCTCCAGGCGAGCAGTACTTC.

The chain combines TRBV24-1 with TRBJ1-1; D unresolved. The V and J ends lost 4 bases and 0 bases respectively, with 5 bases between them. The CDR3 consists of 13 residues. CDR1 is KGHDR, CDR2 SFDVKD, per germline. CDR3 loop: CATSDGLNTEAFF. The CDR3 region has the DNA TGTGCCACCAGTGACGGCCTGAACACTGAAGCTTTCTTT.

The chain couples TRBV3-1 to TRBJ2-7; TRBD2 is a possible D gene (6 bases). V shed 1 base and J shed 3 bases, with 13 bases lying between them. The germline CDR1 and CDR2 sequences are LGHDT and YNNKEL (reference sequence). This CDR3 is built from 15 residues. The CDR3 spells CASSQGSGPYYEQYF. For the CDR3, the DNA is TGTGCCAGCAGCCAAGGTAGCGGACCCTACTACGAGCAGTACTTC.